These 29 T cell receptor beta chains originate from one sample sequenced in a study of regulatory T cells in long-lasting Graves disease. Construction of TCR beta libraries relied on iRepertoire HTBI primers and on Arm-PCR targeting CDR3 regions. TCRdb re-derived calls from the multiplex PCR reads in MiXCR, one entry per CDR3 protein. The sample has 500,000 to 700,000 distinct CDR3 sequences, less than 20% seen once. Stated time point: newly diagnosed GD, antithyroid drugs for less than 3 months. Researchers made the TCR library from RNA that was extracted from PBMCs. This sample also belongs to another study, concerning T cells in Graves' hyperthyroidism and ophthalmopathy.

Source: peripheral blood mononuclear cells (PBMCs), taken at new diagnosis, from a patient treated with antithyroid drugs. These receptors were collected from a woman aged 30 to 39 with Graves disease.

This clonotype was seen a few times. This sequence joins TRBV5-1 and TRBJ2-1; TRBD1 aligns across 7 bases. Trimming took 4 bases from V and 3 from J; bases not matched to a gene: 4. Looked up from germline, CDR1 is SGHRS and CDR2 is YFSETQ. The CDR3 totals 14 residues. CDR3 sequence (DNA): TGCGCCAGCAGCCGGGACAGAGACTACAATGAGCAGTTCTTC. Encoded protein: CASSRDRDYNEQFF.

This clonotype was seen only a few times. V usage is TRBV5-1 and J usage is TRBJ1-3, with D perhaps matching TRBD1 (6 bases). The ends were cut back, 4 bases at V and 0 bases at J, with 17 bases in the middle. The CDR3 runs to 17 residues. Looked up from germline, CDR1 is SGHRS and CDR2 is YFSETQ. The CDR3 nucleotides read TGCGCCAGCAGCCAAGGACAGACGGGGAGCTCTGGAAACACCATATATTTT. Amino acids: CASSQGQTGSSGNTIYF.

This clonotype was seen at least ten times. The rearrangement joins TRBV12-3 or TRBV12-4 to TRBJ2-1; D may match TRBD1 or TRBD2 (5 bases each). V shed 3 bases and J shed 3 bases, with 18 bases lying between them. CDR3 length: 17 amino acids. The CDR3 region has the DNA TGTGCCAGCAGTTTTCTGTCTCCCAGGGAGTTCTACAATGAGCAGTTCTTC. Amino acid sequence: CASSFLSPREFYNEQFF.

This clonotype has more than one count but fewer than ten. Compared with germline, one end of the junction differs, possibly owing to a read error. V gene TRBV7-7 combines with J gene TRBJ2-2, with D tentatively TRBD2 (5 bases). The germline gives CDR1 SSHAT, CDR2 FNYEAQ (reference sequence). The CDR3 has 15 residues. The CDR3 reads CASSLASGVAGELFF. The CDR3 region has the DNA TGTGCTAGCAGCTTAGCGTCCGGAGTTGCCGGGGAGCTGTTTTTT.

This clonotype was counted many times. V and J are TRBV28 and TRBJ2-2; D is uncertain. The CDR3 is 15 residues long. The germline V gene has CDR1 MDHEN and CDR2 SYDVKM. V was pared by 6 bases and J by 0 bases, with 11 bases between. The CDR3 region has the DNA TGTGCCAGCAGGGGGTATGGGGCGAACACCGGGGAGCTGTTTTTT. It yields the protein CASRGYGANTGELFF.

This clonotype was observed a few times. The chain combines TRBV6-1 with TRBJ2-7; tentative D call: TRBD2 (7 bases). Germline V gene data show CDR1 as MNHNS and CDR2 as SASEGT. This CDR3 comprises 14 residues. V lost 6 bases to trimming and J lost 11 bases, with 23 bases between them. CDR3 amino acids: CASRGGAGLKGEYF. The DNA of the CDR3 is TGTGCCAGCAGGGGGGGGGCAGGTCTCAAAGGGGAGTACTTC.

This clonotype was recorded many times. The J gene is TRBJ2-4, the V gene TRBV29-1; 12 positions match TRBD2. The germline gives CDR1 SQVTM, CDR2 ANQGSEA. V trimming: 7 bases; J trimming: 7 bases; junction bases outside the gene matches: 2. This CDR3 is 12 amino acids long. The CDR3 DNA sequence: TGCAGCGGGGGGACTAGCGGGAACATTCAGTACTTC. This translates into CSGGTSGNIQYF.

Many counts were recorded for this clonotype. This chain connects TRBV10-3 to TRBJ1-4; D not certain. The germline V and J ends were trimmed by 4 bases and 0 bases, with 6 bases remaining between them. The CDR3 spans 14 residues. Per the germline V gene, CDR1 is ENHRY and CDR2 is SYGVKD. The CDR3 reads CAISAGATNEKLFF. The CDR3 DNA follows: TGTGCCATCAGTGCAGGTGCAACTAATGAAAAACTGTTTTTT.

This clonotype was picked up many times. This chain joins TRBV7-9 and TRBJ2-1; no clear D gene. The V and J ends lost 1 base and 5 bases respectively, with 9 bases between them. From germline, CDR1 is SEHNR and CDR2 FQNEAQ (reference sequence). CDR3 length equals 14 residues. The CDR3 spells CASSLEGWNNEQFF. The CDR3 nucleotides read TGTGCCAGCAGCTTAGAAGGCTGGAACAATGAGCAGTTCTTC.

This clonotype has a handful of counts. The V call is TRBV13, the J call TRBJ2-3; TRBD2 matches 8 bases. Germline CDR1 PRHDT, CDR2 FYEKMQ (reference sequence). There are 15 residues in the CDR3. V shed 5 bases, J shed 6 bases, and the junction held 10 bases outside the gene matches. CDR3 DNA: TGTGCCAGCAGCCTGGGACTAGGGGGAGTTGATACGCAGTATTTT. Translated: CASSLGLGGVDTQYF.

This clonotype was found many times. The rearrangement uses TRBV20-1 and TRBJ2-5; 11 positions agree with TRBD2. In germline, CDR1 is DFQATT, CDR2 SNEGSKA (reference sequence). This CDR3 contains 14 residues. J gave up 4 bases and V 3 bases, and 4 bases lay outside the gene matches. CDR3 coding DNA: TGCAGTGCTAGGGTACTAGCGGGAGTAGAGACCCAGTACTTC. It specifies CSARVLAGVETQYF.

This clonotype was detected many times. The gene calls are TRBV28 and TRBJ2-2; 9 bases map to TRBD1. There are 15 residues in the CDR3. Germline-derived CDR1 and CDR2 are MDHEN and SYDVKM. V dropped 6 bases and J dropped 4; count of bases not matched to a gene: 6. DNA for the CDR3: TGTGCCAGCAGAACGGGACAGGGAGGCACCGGGGAGCTGTTTTTT. It yields the protein CASRTGQGGTGELFF.

V is TRBV30 and J is TRBJ2-3; D is perhaps TRBD1 (5 bases). Trimming shortened V by 2 bases and J by 0 bases, and 12 bases separated the two germline ends. Germline CDR1 is GTSNPN and CDR2 is SVGIG (reference sequence). CDR3 length equals 15 residues. The CDR3 DNA sequence: TGTGCCTGGAGTAACCGACAGCTAAGCACAGATACGCAGTATTTT. Encoded protein: CAWSNRQLSTDTQYF.

This clonotype was recorded many times. This chain joins TRBV7-8 and TRBJ2-1; no definite D call. The CDR3 extends over 13 amino acids. Germline CDR1 is SGHVS and CDR2 is FQNEAQ. Trimming took 2 bases from V and 6 from J, leaving 8 bases between them. Written as DNA, the CDR3 is TGTGCCAGCAGCTTAATGGGTATCAATGAGCAGTTCTTC. This encodes CASSLMGINEQFF. Combining the CDR3 with reference TRBV7-8 and TRBJ2-1 gives the whole variable domain GAGVSQSPRYKVAKRGQDVALRCDPISGHVSLFWYQQALGQGPEFLTYFQNEAQLDKSGLPSDRFFAERPEGSVSTLKIQRTQQEDSAVYLCASSLMGINEQFFGPGTRLTVL.

This clonotype occurred many times. The chain joins TRBV28 to TRBJ2-2; weak D call: TRBD1 (6 bases). V dropped 10 bases and J dropped 2 bases, with 14 bases sitting between them. Germline V CDR1 and CDR2: MDHEN, SYDVKM. The length of the CDR3 is 14 residues. This CDR3 is CAITGHYNTGELFF. The CDR3 DNA sequence: TGTGCCATTACGGGACATTACAACACCGGGGAGCTGTTTTTT.

This clonotype appeared many times. The chain has TRBV20-1 and TRBJ1-5, with D possibly being TRBD1 (5 bases). Trimming removed 4 bases at V and 2 bases at J, with 9 bases between. CDR1 and CDR2 (germline): DFQATT, SNEGSKA (reference sequence). This CDR3 region has 13 residues. As DNA, the CDR3 is TGCAGTGCTAAAGACAGTGGCAATCAGCCCCAGCATTTT. Its translation is CSAKDSGNQPQHF.

The chain is built from TRBV11-2 and TRBJ1-1; weak D call: TRBD1 (6 bases). Germline values: CDR1 SGHAT, CDR2 FQNNGV. The CDR3 covers 11 residues. V lost 11 bases, J lost 10 bases, and 17 bases lay in between. Written as DNA, the CDR3 is TGTGCCGGTCGGACAGATTTTGTAGCTTTCTTT. Protein: CAGRTDFVAFF.

This clonotype was recorded many times. The chain couples TRBV6-1 to TRBJ2-6; D remains unclear. V was shortened by 5 bases and J by 0 bases, with 8 bases between the two germline ends. From germline, CDR1 is MNHNS and CDR2 SASEGT. The CDR3 is 15 amino acids. CDR3 loop: CASSLPSSGANVLTF. The CDR3 DNA is TGTGCCAGCAGTCTACCCTCCTCTGGGGCCAACGTCCTGACTTTC.

This clonotype was recorded many times. The rearrangement joins TRBV28 to TRBJ1-3; maybe TRBD1 (5 bases). The germline V gene encodes CDR1 MDHEN and CDR2 SYDVKM. CDR3 length: 15 residues. The V end was cut by 7 bases, the J end by 7 bases, with 20 bases between. The CDR3 sequence: CASNSQGPVDNTIYF. The CDR3 DNA reads TGTGCCAGCAATTCTCAGGGCCCGGTGGATAACACCATATATTTT.

This rearrangement joins TRBV15 to TRBJ1-6; D is perhaps TRBD1 (5 bases). V was cut by 1 base and J by 6 bases, with 13 bases left in between. The CDR3 is 16 amino acids. Germline CDR1 reads LNHNV; CDR2 reads YYDKDF (reference sequence). CDR3 nucleotides: TGTGCCACCAGCAGAGGGGCAGGGCAGGGTAATTCACCCCTCCACTTT. This gives the protein CATSRGAGQGNSPLHF.

This rearrangement joins TRBV5-5 to TRBJ2-7; 12 nucleotides match TRBD1. Trimming removed 4 bases from V and 4 bases from J; junction bases left unmatched: 6. CDR1 and CDR2 (germline): SGHKS, YYEKEE (reference sequence). This CDR3 spans 15 amino acids. In nucleotides, the CDR3 is TGTGCCAGCAGCGTCCCGGGACAGGGGGCTTACGAGCAGTACTTC. Encoded protein: CASSVPGQGAYEQYF.

This clonotype was seen only a few times. The chain combines TRBV18 with TRBJ1-2, with D hard to call. Deletions cut 2 bases from V and 5 bases from J, with 15 bases between. The CDR3 has 15 residues. Germline V lookup: CDR1 KGHSH, CDR2 LQKENI. The CDR3, as DNA: TGTGCCAGCTCACCAGACGGCGACGGATCGTATGGCTACACCTTC. Residues: CASSPDGDGSYGYTF. The whole variable domain, filled in from reference TRBV18 and TRBJ1-2, reads NAGVMQNPRHLVRRRGQEARLRCSPMKGHSHVYWYRQLPEEGLKFMVYLQKENIIDESGMPKERFSAEFPKEGPSILRIQQVVRGDSAAYFCASSPDGDGSYGYTFGSGTRLTVV.

This clonotype was recorded at least ten times. The rearrangement links TRBV19 to TRBJ1-1; the D is unclear. The V end was cut by 5 bases, the J end by 0 bases, with 19 bases between. The CDR3 contains 17 residues. Germline CDR1 reads LNHDA; CDR2 reads SQIVND (reference sequence). CDR3 DNA: TGTGCCAGTAGTGCGATACCCATTTGGCAGCTGAACACTGAAGCTTTCTTT. Its translation: CASSAIPIWQLNTEAFF.

The table lists this clonotype with a few counts. The chain links TRBV27 to TRBJ1-2; D is possibly TRBD1 (5 bases). The CDR3 spans 14 residues. Trimming removed 3 bases at V and 4 bases at J, with 12 bases between. Germline CDR1 MNHEY, CDR2 SMNVEV (reference sequence). The CDR3 spells CASSFGGEGYGYTF. As DNA, the CDR3 is TGTGCCAGCAGTTTTGGGGGAGAAGGCTATGGCTACACCTTC.

This clonotype came up a few times. This sequence joins TRBV24-1 and TRBJ2-5; tentatively, D is TRBD1 (5 bases). In germline, CDR1 is KGHDR, CDR2 SFDVKD. V gave up 0 bases and J gave up 2 bases, with 9 bases separating them. CDR3 length: 15 amino acids. The CDR3 spells CATSDLVGPQETQYF. CDR3 bases: TGTGCCACCAGTGATTTGGTGGGGCCTCAAGAGACCCAGTACTTC.

This clonotype was counted ten times or more. The chain employs TRBV20-1 and TRBJ2-6, with TRBD2 matching 7 bases. J gave up 1 base and V 1 base, and 7 bases lay outside the gene matches. Germline CDR1 and CDR2: DFQATT and SNEGSKA (reference sequence). The CDR3 sequence is 17 residues long. The CDR3, as DNA: TGCAGTGCTAGAGGGGGCGCGGGAGTGTCTGGGGCCAACGTCCTGACTTTC. It yields the protein CSARGGAGVSGANVLTF.

Concerning this clonotype: The CDR3 does not end in the conserved phenylalanine or tryptophan, so this is likely a read error. The genes are TRBV6-2 or TRBV6-3 and TRBJ2-7, with D tentatively TRBD2 (6 bases). Germline V gene lookup returns CDR1 MNHEY and CDR2 SVGEGT. This CDR3 contains 13 residues. V lost 6 bases, J lost 0 bases, and 9 bases lay in between. In DNA form, the CDR3 reads TGTGCCAGCAGACCCGGGGGCTCCTACGAGCAGTACTCC. Its protein is CASRPGGSYEQYS.

This clonotype was seen ten or more times. The chain carries TRBV7-2 and TRBJ2-3, with D maybe TRBD2 (6 bases). The V and J ends lost 5 bases and 4 bases respectively, with 13 bases between them. The CDR3 has 14 residues. In germline, CDR1 is SGHTA, CDR2 FQGNSA. The CDR3 here is CASSREASADTQYF. The CDR3 DNA sequence: TGTGCCAGCAGCAGGGAGGCTAGCGCAGATACGCAGTATTTT.

The chain joins TRBV24-1 to TRBJ2-2; TRBD2 aligns across 7 bases. The CDR3 consists of 16 residues. The J segment lost 6 bases and the V segment lost 4 bases, leaving 10 bases of the junction unmatched. The germline V gene has CDR1 KGHDR and CDR2 SFDVKD. The CDR3: CATSDAGGDRPGELFF. The CDR3 DNA follows: TGTGCCACCAGTGACGCTGGGGGGGATCGACCCGGGGAGCTGTTTTTT.